This T cell receptor (beta chain) originates from a study of CD8+CD57+ T cells in acquired aplastic anemia. The authors sequenced patients whose flow cytometry had shown CD8+CD57+ cell expansion. The patients, all of them, had severe acquired aplastic anemia. This clonotype was found many times. Antigen unknown. Study-level points and caveats: With respect to CD8+ Simpson's diversity, patients and controls did not differ significantly. Researchers report that 25 to 30 CD8+ CDR3 sequences appeared in both patients and controls.

CDR1 and CDR2 from the germline V gene are SGHTA and FQGTGA. The CDR3 length is 13 residues. The germline V and J ends were trimmed by 2 bases and 4 bases, with 8 bases remaining between them. TCR beta VDJ and CDR3 profiling used genomic DNA as template. MiXCR, applied by TCRdb to the reads, yields one record per CDR3 protein. Of around 170,000 distinct CDR3 sequences listed, 40% to 50% are singletons. This rearrangement joins TRBV7-3 to TRBJ1-1; TRBD1 might be the D (6 bases). The specimen was sorted CD4+, CD8+, or CD8+CD57+ T cells (not recorded which) from PBMCs. The clonotype was recovered from a human donor with aplastic anemia. Here the CDR3 reads CASSLSRGTEAFF. The CDR3 DNA reads as TGTGCCAGCAGCTTATCCAGGGGCACTGAAGCTTTCTTT.